A single sample is the source of the 19 T cell receptor beta chains below, sequenced in a study of blood T cell repertoires in COVID-19. Data came from immunoSEQ multiplex PCR; TCRdb stores just in-frame clones and leaves some out. The profile shows approximately 84,000 clones, roughly 80% of them singletons. Sequenced: peripheral blood. The receptors here all came from a human donor in a cohort sampled during active COVID-19.

The DNA of the CDR3 is TGTGCCAGCAGCGGAAGGGGGCTAGCGGGAGACGCAGATACGCAGTATTTT. Translated: CASSGRGLAGDADTQYF. The rearrangement links TRBV7-2 to TRBJ2-3; 10 nucleotides align to TRBD2. The CDR3 totals 17 residues. In germline, CDR1 is SGHTA, CDR2 FQGNSA. The V segment lost 5 bases and the J segment 4 bases; nucleotides outside the gene matches: 12.

The V gene is TRBV30, the J gene TRBJ2-1, with 9 bases matching TRBD2. The germline CDR1 and CDR2 sequences are GTSNPN and SVGIG (reference sequence). The CDR3 contains 18 residues. With 0 bases clipped from V and 1 base from J, the junction kept 10 bases outside the gene matches. The CDR3 reads CAWSVSTGLAGSYNEQFF. As DNA, the CDR3 is TGTGCCTGGAGTGTATCGACCGGGCTAGCGGGGTCCTACAATGAGCAGTTCTTC.

This chain joins TRBV6-1 and TRBJ2-5; D may be TRBD1 (6 bases). In germline, CDR1 is MNHNS, CDR2 SASEGT. With 4 bases removed from V and 2 bases from J, the gap between germline ends came to 20 bases. The CDR3 has 17 amino acids. CDR3 protein: CASSALTGKVAQETQYF. In nucleotides, the CDR3 is TGTGCCAGCAGTGCTCTTACAGGGAAAGTTGCGCAAGAGACCCAGTACTTC.

The rearrangement uses TRBV4-1 and TRBJ1-5; TRBD1 matches at 7 bases. This CDR3 has 17 residues. Losses at the gene ends were 0 bases for V and 0 bases for J; bases not matched to a gene: 5. The germline CDR1 and CDR2 sequences are MGHRA and YSYEKL. This chain's CDR3 is CASSQDKGTVSNQPQHF. For the CDR3, the DNA is TGCGCCAGCAGCCAAGATAAAGGGACAGTTAGCAATCAGCCCCAGCATTTT.

The J gene is TRBJ2-1, the V gene TRBV25-1, with no clear D. CDR1 and CDR2 (germline): MGHDK, SYGVNS. V was trimmed by 1 base and J by 6 bases, leaving 13 bases between them. The CDR3 sequence is 15 residues long. The DNA for the CDR3 is TGTGCCAGCAGTGAATCGATTAGCAGCTTCAATGAGCAGTTCTTC. Protein sequence: CASSESISSFNEQFF.

J is TRBJ1-1 and V is TRBV19; D gene unclear. The CDR3 covers 12 residues. V was shortened by 3 bases and J by 8 bases, with 10 bases between the two germline ends. The V gene's germline CDR1 is LNHDA and CDR2 SQIVND (reference sequence). DNA for the CDR3: TGTGCCAGTAGTATGAGAGGAGGGGAAGCTTTCTTT. Protein sequence: CASSMRGGEAFF. The full variable domain, rest sourced from reference TRBV19 and TRBJ1-1, is DGGITQSPKYLFRKEGQNVTLSCEQNLNHDAMYWYRQDPGQGLRLIYYSQIVNDFQKGDIAEGYSVSREKKESFPLTVTSAQKNPTAFYLCASSMRGGEAFFGQGTRLTVV.

The gene calls are TRBV5-4 and TRBJ2-7; D remains unclear. The CDR3 has 14 residues. Germline loops: CDR1 SGHNT, CDR2 YYREEE (reference sequence). Trimming took off 1 base at V and 0 bases at J, with 8 bases between the two ends. The CDR3 sequence is CASSLTASSYEQYF. The CDR3, as DNA: TGTGCCAGCAGCTTGACCGCGAGCTCCTACGAGCAGTACTTC.

This sequence joins TRBV2 and TRBJ1-1, with 8 positions matching TRBD1. With 3 bases clipped from V and 7 bases from J, the junction kept 13 bases outside the gene matches. CDR1 is SNHLY and CDR2 is FYNNEI in the germline V gene. The CDR3 contains 16 residues. The CDR3 loop reads CASSDPSTGVNGEAFF. The CDR3 DNA sequence: TGTGCCAGCAGTGACCCCTCGACAGGGGTTAACGGTGAAGCTTTCTTT.

V gene TRBV5-6 combines with J gene TRBJ1-2, with a tentative D call TRBD1 (5 bases). Trimming took 1 base from V and 8 from J, leaving 12 bases between them. This CDR3 is 13 amino acids long. From germline, CDR1 is SGHDT and CDR2 YYEEEE. The CDR3 region has the DNA TGTGCCAGCAGCTTGCAGGGTTACGGGGGCTACACCTTC. It yields the protein CASSLQGYGGYTF.

The chain has TRBV6-2 or TRBV6-3 and TRBJ1-5; the D gene is possibly TRBD1 (6 bases). Looked up from germline, CDR1 is MNHEY and CDR2 is SVGEGT. Trimming cost V 2 bases and J 3 bases, with 20 bases left between them. CDR3 length equals 18 residues. CDR3: CASSYHPTGYDDNQPQHF. CDR3 DNA: TGTGCCAGCAGTTACCACCCGACAGGCTACGACGACAATCAGCCCCAGCATTTT.

This chain uses TRBV27 with TRBJ2-3; D possibly corresponds to TRBD2 (5 bases). The germline CDR1 and CDR2 sequences are MNHEY and SMNVEV (reference sequence). V lost 5 bases, J lost 2 bases, and 11 bases lay in between. CDR3 length: 14 residues. CDR3 amino acids: CASSGREDTDTQYF. In DNA form, the CDR3 reads TGTGCCAGCAGTGGACGGGAAGACACAGATACGCAGTATTTT.

This chain joins TRBV27 and TRBJ1-2; possible D gene TRBD1, 5 bases. This CDR3 is built from 13 residues. V shed 3 bases and J shed 7 bases, with 12 bases lying between them. Per the germline V gene, CDR1 is MNHEY and CDR2 is SMNVEV (reference sequence). The CDR3 DNA is TGTGCCAGCAGTTTTGGGGCGCTAGGTGGCTACACCTTC. Protein sequence: CASSFGALGGYTF.

This chain joins TRBV18 and TRBJ2-2; 7 bases map to TRBD1. This CDR3 contains 18 residues. J was trimmed by 2 bases and V by 2 bases; bases with no gene match: 11. The germline CDR1 and CDR2 sequences are KGHSH and LQKENI. The CDR3 nucleotides read TGTGCCAGCTCACCAGTACCCGAGGGGGCGCGAAACACCGGGGAGCTGTTTTTT. Translating it yields CASSPVPEGARNTGELFF.

The chain is built from TRBV20-1 and TRBJ2-1; no clear D. The germline V gene has CDR1 DFQATT and CDR2 SNEGSKA (reference sequence). CDR3 length: 11 residues. V was cut by 0 bases and J by 10 bases, with 7 bases left in between. CDR3 sequence: CSARDRLEQFF. Here the CDR3 DNA reads TGCAGTGCTAGAGACCGGTTGGAGCAGTTCTTC.

In nucleotides, the CDR3 is TGCGCCAGCAGCCACACCCGGGGGACAGAGACCCAGTACTTC. It translates to CASSHTRGTETQYF. The V and J genes are TRBV5-1 and TRBJ2-5; TRBD2 might be the D (6 bases). Germline assignment: CDR1 SGHRS and CDR2 YFSETQ. The CDR3 is 14 residues long. V lost 4 bases and J lost 4, with 14 bases in between.

This clone was detected once. This CDR3 is CASSQVRGSAGELFF. The CDR3 DNA follows: TGTGCCAGCAGCCAAGTTCGAGGGTCGGCCGGGGAGCTGTTTTTT. The V gene is TRBV3-1 (or the pseudogene TRBV3-2), the J gene TRBJ2-2, with D possibly TRBD2 on 5 matching bases. The CDR3 has 15 amino acids. V was shortened by 1 base and J by 6 bases, with 12 bases between the two germline ends. The germline V gene encodes CDR1 LGHDT and CDR2 YNNKEL (reference sequence).

The chain joins TRBV7-9 to TRBJ1-4, with TRBD1 as a possible D gene (5 bases). This CDR3 region has 16 residues. The germline CDR1 and CDR2 sequences are SEHNR and FQNEAQ (reference sequence). Trimming cost V 4 bases and J 0 bases, with 12 bases left between them. The CDR3 is CASSSYTGPTNEKLFF. DNA of the CDR3: TGTGCCAGCAGCTCGTATACAGGTCCAACTAATGAAAAACTGTTTTTT.

This rearrangement joins TRBV9 to TRBJ2-7, with TRBD2 matching 8 bases. This CDR3 comprises 15 residues. Per germline, CDR1 SGDLS and CDR2 YYNGEE. V dropped 1 base and J dropped 2; count of bases not matched to a gene: 5. The CDR3 protein is CASSVRGSGTYEQYF. DNA for the CDR3: TGTGCCAGCAGCGTACGGGGTAGCGGGACCTACGAGCAGTACTTC.

The chain couples TRBV5-6 to TRBJ2-7; TRBD1 matches 7 bases. After removal of 4 bases from V and 4 bases from J, the junction contained 5 bases not matched to a gene. This CDR3 is built from 13 residues. Germline V gene lookup returns CDR1 SGHDT and CDR2 YYEEEE. CDR3 sequence: CASSQTGLYEQYF. In DNA form, the CDR3 reads TGTGCCAGCAGCCAGACAGGGCTATACGAGCAGTACTTC.